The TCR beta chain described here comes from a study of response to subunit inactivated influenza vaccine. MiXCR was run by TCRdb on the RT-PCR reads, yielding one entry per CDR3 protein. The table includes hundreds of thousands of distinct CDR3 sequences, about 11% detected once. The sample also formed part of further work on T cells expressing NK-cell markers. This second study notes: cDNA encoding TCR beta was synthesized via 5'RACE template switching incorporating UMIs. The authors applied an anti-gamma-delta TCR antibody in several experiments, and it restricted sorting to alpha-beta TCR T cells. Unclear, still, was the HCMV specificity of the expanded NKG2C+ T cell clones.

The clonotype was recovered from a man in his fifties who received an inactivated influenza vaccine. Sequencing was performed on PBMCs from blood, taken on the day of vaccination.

In DNA, the CDR3 is TGTGCCAGCAGGGAGGACAGGGGTAACACAGATACGCAGTATTTT. The encoded protein is CASREDRGNTDTQYF. V is TRBV2 and J is TRBJ2-3; 9 positions match TRBD1. The ends lost 6 bases at V and 2 bases at J; junction bases unmatched: 6. The CDR3 runs 15 residues. Germline V gives CDR1 SNHLY, CDR2 FYNNEI.